Below are 32 T cell receptor beta chains sequenced from a single sample in a study of blood T cell repertoires in COVID-19. Clones were read by immunoSEQ multiplex PCR, and TCRdb kept only the in-frame ones, dropping some. The sample comprises over 200,000 clones, more than 65% of which are singletons, and approximately 7.9% rests with the top ten. Sequenced input: peripheral blood. Every receptor here comes from an elderly woman with acute or convalescent COVID-19.

A note on this clone: One junction end does not reproduce the germline sequence, and a read error may be involved. This chain uses TRBV5-4 with TRBJ2-3, with D maybe TRBD1 (5 bases). The CDR3 consists of 13 residues. From germline, CDR1 is SGHNT and CDR2 YYREEE (reference sequence). As DNA, the CDR3 is TGCGCAGCTAGGCAGGGTAGCACAGATACGCAGTATTTT. It codes for CAARQGSTDTQYF.

The rearrangement links TRBV18 to TRBJ1-3; maybe TRBD1 (6 bases). The CDR3 runs 18 residues. Deletions cut 3 bases from V and 2 bases from J, with 20 bases between. Germline loops: CDR1 KGHSH, CDR2 LQKENI. CDR3 region: CASSPVRGSGQPGNTIYF. CDR3 DNA: TGTGCCAGCTCACCGGTTAGGGGGTCGGGCCAGCCTGGAAACACCATATATTTT.

The chain combines TRBV3-1 (or the pseudogene TRBV3-2) with TRBJ1-6; D unclear. Germline values: CDR1 LGHDT, CDR2 YNNKEL (reference sequence). The CDR3 is made up of 16 amino acids. V shed 3 bases and J shed 7 bases, with 16 bases lying between them. CDR3 nucleotides: TGTGCCAGCAGCCAGAGGTCCGGTGGTGAAAATTCACCCCTCCACTTT. Translation gives CASSQRSGGENSPLHF.

This chain joins TRBV19 and TRBJ2-4; D unclear. CDR3 length: 18 residues. V lost 5 bases to trimming and J lost 0 bases, with 20 bases between them. Germline V CDR1 and CDR2: LNHDA, SQIVND (reference sequence). The CDR3 loop reads CASSPSQTYHLAKNIQYF. DNA for the CDR3: TGTGCCAGTAGTCCATCACAGACCTACCACCTAGCCAAAAACATTCAGTACTTC.

This sequence joins TRBV7-9 and TRBJ1-2, with 10 bases fitting TRBD1. Germline V gives CDR1 SEHNR, CDR2 FQNEAQ (reference sequence). CDR3 length equals 15 residues. The V and J ends lost 5 bases and 3 bases, in that order; junction bases with no gene match: 6. CDR3 protein: CASSLRTGGDYGYTF. In DNA, the CDR3 is TGTGCCAGCAGCCTCCGGACAGGGGGGGACTATGGCTACACCTTC. Variable domain in full (rest from reference TRBV7-9 and TRBJ1-2): DTGVSQNPRHKITKRGQNVTFRCDPISEHNRLYWYRQTLGQGPEFLTYFQNEAQLEKSRLLSDRFSAERPKGSFSTLEIQRTEQGDSAMYLCASSLRTGGDYGYTFGSGTRLTVV.

CDR3 amino acids: CASRPSADTYEQYF. The DNA for the CDR3 is TGCGCCAGCAGACCCTCTGCGGACACCTACGAGCAGTACTTC. The V gene is TRBV10-1, the J gene TRBJ2-7, with D possibly TRBD1 on 5 matching bases. V was trimmed by 6 bases and J by 2 bases, leaving 14 bases between them. The CDR3 loop spans 14 amino acids. The V gene's germline CDR1 is WNHNN and CDR2 SYGVQD (reference sequence).

This clone was detected only once. V gene TRBV5-1 combines with J gene TRBJ2-3; 10 bases are shared with TRBD1. The trim removed 5 bases at V and 5 bases at J, leaving 8 bases unmatched. CDR1 is SGHRS and CDR2 is YFSETQ in the germline V gene. CDR3 length: 15 residues. The DNA of the CDR3 is TGCGCCAGCAGTTCCGGACAGGGGGTCAGAGATACGCAGTATTTT. Protein: CASSSGQGVRDTQYF.

This clone was counted only a few times. The chain combines TRBV11-3 with TRBJ2-1; 11 bases align to TRBD2. CDR1 is SGHNT and CDR2 is YENEEA in the germline V gene. CDR3 length equals 16 residues. Trimming took 2 bases from V and 9 from J; bases not matched to a gene: 9. The CDR3 nucleotides read TGTGCCAGCAGCTTACCCGGACTAGCGGGCCAGGGTGAGCAGTTCTTC. It translates to CASSLPGLAGQGEQFF. The variable domain in full, completed from reference TRBV11-3 and TRBJ2-1, reads EAGVVQSPRYKIIEKKQPVAFWCNPISGHNTLYWYLQNLGQGPELLIRYENEEAVDDSQLPKDRFSAERLKGVDSTLKIQPAELGDSAVYLCASSLPGLAGQGEQFFGPGTRLTVL.

The gene calls are TRBV28 and TRBJ2-1, with 8 positions matching TRBD2. J lost 12 bases, V lost 7 bases, and 14 bases had no gene match. In germline, CDR1 is MDHEN, CDR2 SYDVKM. This CDR3 has 14 amino acids. CDR3 in amino acids: CASNIAGSVGGQFF. Written as DNA, the CDR3 is TGTGCCAGCAACATAGCGGGATCCGTCGGGGGGCAGTTCTTC.

The V gene is TRBV5-1, the J gene TRBJ1-4; 8 bases line up with TRBD1. The CDR3 spans 14 residues. In germline, CDR1 is SGHRS, CDR2 YFSETQ. The junction had 3 bases not matched to a gene; V was cut back by 2 bases and J by 6 bases. The CDR3 sequence: CASSFGQGYEKLFF. CDR3 bases: TGCGCCAGCAGCTTTGGACAGGGATATGAAAAACTGTTTTTT.

This clone appeared once. The CDR3 DNA is TGTGCCAGCAGCGACGGAACAGGGGGTTTTGAGCAGTTCTTC. Its protein is CASSDGTGGFEQFF. The chain has TRBV7-6 and TRBJ2-1; 8 bases align to TRBD1. The CDR3 extends over 14 amino acids. CDR1 is SGHVS and CDR2 is FNYEAQ in the germline V gene. Trimming at V came to 5 bases and at J to 9 bases, leaving 9 bases not matched to a gene.

V is TRBV19 and J is TRBJ2-3, with 7 bases fitting TRBD1. The length of the CDR3 is 15 residues. V trimming: 2 bases; J trimming: 2 bases; junction bases outside the gene matches: 4. Germline CDR1 and CDR2: LNHDA and SQIVND (reference sequence). The chain's CDR3 is CASSIKQGHTDTQYF. The CDR3 DNA is TGTGCCAGTAGTATAAAACAGGGGCACACAGATACGCAGTATTTT.

The V gene is TRBV5-4, the J gene TRBJ1-2; D may be TRBD1 (5 bases). The CDR3 runs to 13 residues. With 4 bases removed from V and 6 bases from J, the gap between germline ends came to 13 bases. CDR1 and CDR2 (germline): SGHNT, YYREEE (reference sequence). The CDR3, as DNA: TGTGCCAGCAGCCTTCCTGGGGGGGATGGCTACACCTTC. It encodes CASSLPGGDGYTF.

This clone showed up just a few times. V usage is TRBV10-3 and J usage is TRBJ2-2, with D tentatively TRBD2 (7 bases). The length of the CDR3 is 18 residues. The V gene lost 10 bases and the J gene lost 2 bases, with 26 bases spanning the gap. Germline V lookup: CDR1 ENHRY, CDR2 SYGVKD. The CDR3 DNA is TGTGCCACCAGACCCAGTGGGGGGGGACACCCTAACACCGGGGAGCTGTTTTTT. Protein product: CATRPSGGGHPNTGELFF.

The chain has TRBV6-2 or TRBV6-3 and TRBJ1-5, with 8 bases that match TRBD1. V gave up 5 bases and J gave up 3 bases; unmatched junction bases: 6. Looked up from germline, CDR1 is MNHEY and CDR2 is SVGEGT. The CDR3 length is 15 residues. The CDR3 loop reads CASSHTGQDNQPQHF. CDR3 in DNA: TGTGCCAGCAGTCACACGGGACAGGACAATCAGCCCCAGCATTTT.

The chain couples TRBV3-1 (or the pseudogene TRBV3-2) to TRBJ1-2; D may be TRBD1 (5 bases). V was clipped by 0 bases and J by 7 bases, with 9 bases between them. Germline CDR1 and CDR2: LGHDT and YNNKEL (reference sequence). CDR3 length: 13 residues. As DNA, the CDR3 is TGTGCCAGCAGCCAAGAGGGGCAGGTTGGCTACACCTTC. Its translation is CASSQEGQVGYTF.

The J gene is TRBJ1-5, the V gene TRBV5-4, with 8 positions matching TRBD1. Germline V gene lookup returns CDR1 SGHNT and CDR2 YYREEE (reference sequence). CDR3 length: 14 residues. With V trimmed by 4 bases and J by 11 bases, 11 bases remained unmatched. The CDR3 DNA sequence: TGTGCCAGCAGCCCAGCCCCTACAGGGGGGACCCAGCATTTT. Protein product: CASSPAPTGGTQHF.

CDR3 sequence reads: CASASGGAQETQYF. CDR3 in DNA: TGTGCCAGCGCCTCTGGGGGGGCTCAAGAGACCCAGTACTTC. This sequence joins TRBV28 and TRBJ2-5, with D possibly matching TRBD2 (7 bases). V dropped 8 bases and J dropped 2 bases, with 15 bases sitting between them. The CDR3 is 14 amino acids. The germline V gene encodes CDR1 MDHEN and CDR2 SYDVKM. Drawing the rest from reference TRBV28 and TRBJ2-5, the complete variable domain is DVKVTQSSRYLVKRTGEKVFLECVQDMDHENMFWYRQDPGLGLRLIYFSYDVKMKEKGDIPEGYSVSREKKERFSLILESASTNQTSMYLCASASGGAQETQYFGPGTRLLVL.

The chain uses TRBV29-1 and TRBJ2-1; maybe TRBD1 (6 bases). The CDR3 contains 14 residues. The germline V and J ends were trimmed by 5 bases and 0 bases, with 11 bases remaining between them. The germline gives CDR1 SQVTM, CDR2 ANQGSEA. The chain's CDR3 is CSVLGTSSYNEQFF. The CDR3 DNA follows: TGCAGCGTTTTAGGGACAAGCTCCTACAATGAGCAGTTCTTC.

The chain employs TRBV6-1 and TRBJ1-5; D unclear. Germline values: CDR1 MNHNS, CDR2 SASEGT. The V end was cut by 3 bases, the J end by 3 bases, with 15 bases between. The CDR3 has 16 residues. CDR3 in DNA: TGTGCCAGCAGTGAGACCGTTAGCTTTGTCAATCAGCCCCAGCATTTT. Its translation: CASSETVSFVNQPQHF.

This clone was picked up one time. The chain carries TRBV18 and TRBJ2-3; 8 bases line up with TRBD1. CDR1 and CDR2 from the germline V gene are KGHSH and LQKENI. J gave up 1 base and V 3 bases, and 6 bases lay outside the gene matches. This CDR3 spans 16 amino acids. CDR3 amino acids: CASSPLPGQGTDTQYF. The CDR3 nucleotides read TGTGCCAGCTCACCCCTCCCGGGACAGGGCACAGATACGCAGTATTTT. Full variable domain (missing parts from reference TRBV18 and TRBJ2-3): NAGVMQNPRHLVRRRGQEARLRCSPMKGHSHVYWYRQLPEEGLKFMVYLQKENIIDESGMPKERFSAEFPKEGPSILRIQQVVRGDSAAYFCASSPLPGQGTDTQYFGPGTRLTVL.

This clone was counted a single time. V usage is TRBV28 and J usage is TRBJ1-2; D possibly corresponds to TRBD1 (6 bases). V gave up 5 bases and J gave up 7 bases, with 17 bases separating them. The CDR3 runs to 14 residues. Germline CDR1 and CDR2: MDHEN and SYDVKM. CDR3 DNA sequence: TGTGCCAGCAGTCCGACCAGGGGTCTAACTGGCTACACCTTC. It encodes CASSPTRGLTGYTF.

J is TRBJ1-1 and V is TRBV18; D remains unclear. V lost 5 bases, J lost 3 bases, and 7 bases lay in between. The CDR3 sequence is 12 residues long. CDR1 and CDR2 from the germline V gene are KGHSH and LQKENI. The CDR3 protein is CASSTADTEAFF. CDR3 bases: TGTGCCAGCTCAACGGCGGACACTGAAGCTTTCTTT.

This clone was counted many times. This chain connects TRBV10-1 to TRBJ1-2; no clear D. The CDR3 is 13 amino acids. Germline V gene data show CDR1 as WNHNN and CDR2 as SYGVQD (reference sequence). The V gene lost 4 bases and the J gene lost 2 bases, with 8 bases spanning the gap. In DNA, the CDR3 is TGCGCCAGCAGTGCAGGCCAGAACTATGGCTACACCTTC. Amino acid sequence: CASSAGQNYGYTF.

The chain links TRBV10-2 to TRBJ1-5; 10 bases match TRBD1. Germline trimming cut 5 bases from V and 5 bases from J; bases unmatched to any gene: 12. The CDR3 covers 17 residues. The germline V gene has CDR1 WSHSY and CDR2 SAAADI. Here the CDR3 DNA reads TGCGCCAGCAGTCCAAGGACAGGGGGGAAAGGAGATCAGCCCCAGCATTTT. It codes for CASSPRTGGKGDQPQHF.

This chain uses TRBV27 with TRBJ2-5, with D perhaps TRBD1 (5 bases). Germline V gene data show CDR1 as MNHEY and CDR2 as SMNVEV (reference sequence). V was trimmed by 2 bases and J by 0 bases, leaving 7 bases between them. There are 14 residues in the CDR3. CDR3: CASSLQGNQETQYF. The CDR3 bases are TGTGCCAGCAGTTTACAGGGTAACCAAGAGACCCAGTACTTC.

V gene TRBV5-8 combines with J gene TRBJ2-2; tentative D call: TRBD2 (5 bases). This CDR3 is 14 amino acids long. CDR1 SGHTS and CDR2 YDEGEE come from the germline V gene. Trimming left V 5 bases short and J 6 bases short, with 14 bases between. CDR3 in amino acids: CASRIKVSAGELFF. The CDR3 bases are TGTGCCAGCAGAATAAAGGTTAGCGCCGGGGAGCTGTTTTTT.

CDR3 in amino acids: CASSITQGDEQFF. The DNA for the CDR3 is TGTGCCAGTAGTATTACACAAGGGGATGAGCAGTTCTTC. V is TRBV19 and J is TRBJ2-1; a possible D gene is TRBD1 (5 bases). The germline gives CDR1 LNHDA, CDR2 SQIVND (reference sequence). This CDR3 spans 13 amino acids. V lost 3 bases and J 8 bases, leaving 11 bases between the germline ends.

This clone was observed a few times. The chain has TRBV24-1 and TRBJ2-1; D uncertain. Germline V gives CDR1 KGHDR, CDR2 SFDVKD. The CDR3 runs to 15 residues. Trimming took off 0 bases at V and 0 bases at J, with 5 bases between the two ends. The DNA for the CDR3 is TGTGCCACCAGTGATTTGTACAGCTCCTACAATGAGCAGTTCTTC. This encodes CATSDLYSSYNEQFF.

The CDR3 spells CASSRFRQGGNEQFF. The CDR3 DNA sequence: TGTGCCAGTAGTAGGTTCCGACAGGGTGGCAATGAGCAGTTCTTC. V is TRBV19 and J is TRBJ2-1, with 7 bases that match TRBD1. Germline lookup yields CDR1 LNHDA and CDR2 SQIVND (reference sequence). The CDR3 length is 15 residues. Germline trimming cut 4 bases from V and 6 bases from J; bases unmatched to any gene: 9.

In its sample, this clone ranks as medium-sized. The chain employs TRBV6-5 and TRBJ2-7, with 7 bases fitting TRBD1. The ends lost 7 bases at V and 6 bases at J; junction bases unmatched: 12. The CDR3 consists of 14 residues. Per the germline V gene, CDR1 is MNHEY and CDR2 is SVGAGI. The CDR3 reads CASTPTTGLGEQYF. Written as DNA, the CDR3 is TGTGCCAGCACACCAACGACAGGGTTGGGCGAGCAGTACTTC.

This clone has only a few counts. The chain joins TRBV2 to TRBJ2-5; D may be TRBD2 (6 bases). Per germline, CDR1 SNHLY and CDR2 FYNNEI. CDR3 size: 11 residues. The CDR3 loop reads CALGGKETQYF. The CDR3 coding sequence is TGTGCGCTGGGGGGTAAAGAGACCCAGTACTTC. The full variable domain, with the rest looked up from reference TRBV2 and TRBJ2-5, is EPEVTQTPSHQVTQMGQEVILRCVPISNHLYFYWYRQILGQKVEFLVSFYNNEISEKSEIFDDQFSVERPDGSNFTLKIRSTKLEDSAMYFCALGGKETQYFGPGTRLLVL.